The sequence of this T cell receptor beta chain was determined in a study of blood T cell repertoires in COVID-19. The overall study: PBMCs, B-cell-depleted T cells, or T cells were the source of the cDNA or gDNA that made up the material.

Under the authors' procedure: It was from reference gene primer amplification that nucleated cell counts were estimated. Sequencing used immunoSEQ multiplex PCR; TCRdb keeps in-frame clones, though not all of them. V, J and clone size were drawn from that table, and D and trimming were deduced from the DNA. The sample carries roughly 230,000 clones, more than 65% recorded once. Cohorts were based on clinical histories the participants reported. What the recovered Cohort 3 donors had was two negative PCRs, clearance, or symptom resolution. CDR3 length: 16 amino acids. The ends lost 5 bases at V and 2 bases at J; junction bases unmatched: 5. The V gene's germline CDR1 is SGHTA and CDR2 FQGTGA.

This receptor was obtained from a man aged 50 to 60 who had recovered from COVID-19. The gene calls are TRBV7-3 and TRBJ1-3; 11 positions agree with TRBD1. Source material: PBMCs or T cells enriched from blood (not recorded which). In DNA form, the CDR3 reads TGTGCCAGCAGCCCTCGGACAGGGGGCACTGGAAACACCATATATTTT. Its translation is CASSPRTGGTGNTIYF.